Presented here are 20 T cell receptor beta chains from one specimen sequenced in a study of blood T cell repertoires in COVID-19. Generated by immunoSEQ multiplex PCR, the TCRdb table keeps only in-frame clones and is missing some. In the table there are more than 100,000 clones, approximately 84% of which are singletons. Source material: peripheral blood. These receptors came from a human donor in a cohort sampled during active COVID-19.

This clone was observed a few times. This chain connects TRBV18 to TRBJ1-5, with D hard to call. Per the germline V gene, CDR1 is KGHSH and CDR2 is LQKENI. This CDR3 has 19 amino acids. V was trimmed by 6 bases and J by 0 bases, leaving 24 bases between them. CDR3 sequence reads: CASSPLRFFLHYSNQPQHF. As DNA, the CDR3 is TGTGCCAGCTCTCCCCTTCGGTTTTTCCTCCATTATAGCAATCAGCCCCAGCATTTT.

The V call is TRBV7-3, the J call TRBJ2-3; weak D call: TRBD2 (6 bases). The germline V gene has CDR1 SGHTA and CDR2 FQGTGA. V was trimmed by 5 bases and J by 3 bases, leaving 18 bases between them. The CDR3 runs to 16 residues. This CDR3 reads CASSPLVGSGTDTQYF. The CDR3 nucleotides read TGTGCCAGCAGCCCCCTCGTGGGTAGCGGTACAGATACGCAGTATTTT.

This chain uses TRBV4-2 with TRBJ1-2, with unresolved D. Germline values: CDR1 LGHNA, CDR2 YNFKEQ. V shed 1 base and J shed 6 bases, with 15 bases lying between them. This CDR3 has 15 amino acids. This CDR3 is CASSQGQAIFDGYTF. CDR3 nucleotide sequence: TGTGCCAGCAGCCAAGGGCAGGCTATTTTCGATGGCTACACCTTC.

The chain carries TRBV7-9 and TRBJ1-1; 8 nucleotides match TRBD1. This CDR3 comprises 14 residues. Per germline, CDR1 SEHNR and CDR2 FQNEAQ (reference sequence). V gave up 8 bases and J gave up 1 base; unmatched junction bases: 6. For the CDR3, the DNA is TGTGCCAGCTCCCGGGACAGGACGAACACTGAAGCTTTCTTT. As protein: CASSRDRTNTEAFF.

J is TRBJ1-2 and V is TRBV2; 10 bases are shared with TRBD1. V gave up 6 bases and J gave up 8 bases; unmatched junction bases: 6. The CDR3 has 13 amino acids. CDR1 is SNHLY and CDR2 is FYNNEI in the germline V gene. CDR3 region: CASRTGGIWGYTF. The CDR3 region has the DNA TGTGCCAGCAGGACAGGGGGCATTTGGGGCTACACCTTC.

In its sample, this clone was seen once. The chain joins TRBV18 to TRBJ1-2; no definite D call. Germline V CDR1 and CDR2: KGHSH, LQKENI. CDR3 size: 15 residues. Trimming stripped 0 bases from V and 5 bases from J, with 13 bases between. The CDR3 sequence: CASSPPNSHFYGYTF. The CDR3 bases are TGTGCCAGCTCACCACCAAACAGCCATTTTTATGGCTACACCTTC.

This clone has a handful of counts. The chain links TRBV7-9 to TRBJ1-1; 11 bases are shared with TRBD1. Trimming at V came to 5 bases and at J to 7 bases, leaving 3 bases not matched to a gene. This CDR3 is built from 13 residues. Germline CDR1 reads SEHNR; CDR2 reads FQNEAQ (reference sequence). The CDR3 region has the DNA TGTGCCAGCAGCCAGGGACAGGGGGTTGAAGCTTTCTTT. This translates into CASSQGQGVEAFF.

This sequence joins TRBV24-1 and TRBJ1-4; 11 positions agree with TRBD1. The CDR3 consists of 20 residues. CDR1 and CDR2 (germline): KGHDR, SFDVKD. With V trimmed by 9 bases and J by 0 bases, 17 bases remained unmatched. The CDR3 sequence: CATLVVQDRGLGATNEKLFF. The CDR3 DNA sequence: TGTGCCACCCTGGTCGTCCAGGACAGGGGGCTAGGAGCAACTAATGAAAAACTGTTTTTT.

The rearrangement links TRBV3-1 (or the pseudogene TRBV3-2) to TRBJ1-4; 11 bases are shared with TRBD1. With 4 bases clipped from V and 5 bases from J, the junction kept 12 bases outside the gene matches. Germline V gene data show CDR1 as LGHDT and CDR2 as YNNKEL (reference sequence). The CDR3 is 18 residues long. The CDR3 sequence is CASSPAPGQGVKNEKLFF. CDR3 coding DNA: TGTGCCAGCAGCCCGGCCCCGGGACAGGGGGTAAAAAATGAAAAACTGTTTTTT.

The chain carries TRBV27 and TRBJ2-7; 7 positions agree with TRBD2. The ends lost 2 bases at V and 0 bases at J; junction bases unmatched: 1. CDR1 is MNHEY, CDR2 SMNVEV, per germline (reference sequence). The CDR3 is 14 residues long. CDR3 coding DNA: TGTGCCAGCAGTTTAAGCGGGGTCTCCTACGAGCAGTACTTC. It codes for CASSLSGVSYEQYF.

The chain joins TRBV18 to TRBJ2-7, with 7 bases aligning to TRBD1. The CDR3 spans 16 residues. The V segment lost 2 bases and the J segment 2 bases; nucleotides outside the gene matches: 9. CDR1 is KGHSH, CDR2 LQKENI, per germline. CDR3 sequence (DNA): TGTGCCAGCTCACCATATAATGGACAGGTGACCTACGAGCAGTACTTC. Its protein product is CASSPYNGQVTYEQYF.

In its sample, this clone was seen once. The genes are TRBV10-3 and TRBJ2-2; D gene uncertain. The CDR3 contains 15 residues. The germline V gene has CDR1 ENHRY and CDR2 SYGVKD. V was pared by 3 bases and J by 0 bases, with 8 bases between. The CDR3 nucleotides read TGTGCCATCAGTGAAGTTCAGTCGAACACCGGGGAGCTGTTTTTT. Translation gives CAISEVQSNTGELFF.

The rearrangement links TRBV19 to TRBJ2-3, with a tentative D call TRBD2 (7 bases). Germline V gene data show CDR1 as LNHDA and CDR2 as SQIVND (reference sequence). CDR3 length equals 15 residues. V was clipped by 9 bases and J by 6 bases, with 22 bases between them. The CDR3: CARGLGGGQGDTQYF. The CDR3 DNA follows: TGTGCCAGAGGGCTCGGCGGGGGCCAGGGGGATACGCAGTATTTT.

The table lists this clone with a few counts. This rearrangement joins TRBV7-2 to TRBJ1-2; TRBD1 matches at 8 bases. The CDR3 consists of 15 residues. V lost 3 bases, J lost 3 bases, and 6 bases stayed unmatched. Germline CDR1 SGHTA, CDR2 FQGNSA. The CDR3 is CASSFLGQVHYGYTF. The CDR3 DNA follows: TGTGCCAGCAGCTTCCTGGGACAGGTTCACTATGGCTACACCTTC.

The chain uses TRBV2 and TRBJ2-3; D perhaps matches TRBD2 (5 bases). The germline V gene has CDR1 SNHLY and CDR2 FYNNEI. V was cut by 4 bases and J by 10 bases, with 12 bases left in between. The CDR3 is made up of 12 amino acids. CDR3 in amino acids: CASSGNGVSQYF. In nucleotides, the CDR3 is TGTGCCAGCAGTGGAAACGGGGTTTCGCAGTATTTT.

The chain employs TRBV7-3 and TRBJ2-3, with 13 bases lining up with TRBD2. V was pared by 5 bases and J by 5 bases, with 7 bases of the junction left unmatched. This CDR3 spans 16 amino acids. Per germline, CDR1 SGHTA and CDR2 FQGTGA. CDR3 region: CASSLRLAGGLDTQYF. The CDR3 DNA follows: TGTGCCAGCAGCCTTCGACTAGCGGGGGGTTTAGATACGCAGTATTTT.

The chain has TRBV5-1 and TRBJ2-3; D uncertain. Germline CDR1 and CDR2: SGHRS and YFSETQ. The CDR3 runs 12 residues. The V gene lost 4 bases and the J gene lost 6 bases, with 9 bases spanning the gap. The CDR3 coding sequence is TGCGCCAGCAGCCCGAACACGGATACGCAGTATTTT. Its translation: CASSPNTDTQYF. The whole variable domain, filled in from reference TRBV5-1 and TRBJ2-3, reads KAGVTQTPRYLIKTRGQQVTLSCSPISGHRSVSWYQQTPGQGLQFLFEYFSETQRNKGNFPGRFSGRQFSNSRSEMNVSTLELGDSALYLCASSPNTDTQYFGPGTRLTVL.

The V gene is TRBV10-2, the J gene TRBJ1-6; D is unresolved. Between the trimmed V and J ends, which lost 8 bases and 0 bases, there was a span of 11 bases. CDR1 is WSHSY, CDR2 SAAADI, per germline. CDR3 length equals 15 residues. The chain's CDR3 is CASAEVSSYNSPLHF. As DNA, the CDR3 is TGCGCCAGCGCGGAGGTTAGCTCCTATAATTCACCCCTCCACTTT.

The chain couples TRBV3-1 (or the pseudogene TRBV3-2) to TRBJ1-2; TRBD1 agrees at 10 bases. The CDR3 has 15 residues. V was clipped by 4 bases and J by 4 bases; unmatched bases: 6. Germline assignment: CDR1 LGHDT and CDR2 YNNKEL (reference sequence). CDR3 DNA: TGTGCCAGCAGCCCCGGGACAGGGGACGTCTATGGCTACACCTTC. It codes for CASSPGTGDVYGYTF.

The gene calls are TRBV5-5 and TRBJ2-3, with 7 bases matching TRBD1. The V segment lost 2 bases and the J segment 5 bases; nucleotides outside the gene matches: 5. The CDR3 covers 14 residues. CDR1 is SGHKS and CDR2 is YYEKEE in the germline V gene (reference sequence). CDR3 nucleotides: TGTGCCAGCAGCTTACGGGACAGAAGAGATACGCAGTATTTT. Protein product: CASSLRDRRDTQYF.